This TCR beta chain came from a study of T cell repertoires in cytomegalovirus infection. Study-wide background: Through public TCR beta signatures, both CMV infection and matching HLA type were indicated.

General study results and limits: What dominated the ex vivo response were HLA-C-restricted CMV-specific TCR beta clonotypes. Individuals carrying CMV plus the relevant HLA were identified by cumulative frequency of public TCR beta families.

TCRdb reanalysed the reads using MiXCR and keeps one entry per CDR3 protein. Here the sample spans about 900,000 distinct CDR3 sequences, around a third being singletons. Germline assignment: CDR1 SGHVT and CDR2 SQSDAQ. This CDR3 has 16 amino acids. Trimming shortened V by 2 bases and J by 1 base, and 14 bases separated the two germline ends. In this sample, this clonotype turned up many times. As yet, its antigen is unknown. Here the sequenced sample was cultured CD8+ T cells from PBMCs, taken from culture after CMV antigen stimulation. J is TRBJ1-2 and V is TRBV7-4; D possibly corresponds to TRBD1 (6 bases). The source of this sequence is a human donor in good health (CMV status not recorded). Some clones in this sample may be carry-over from other donors' samples. DNA for the CDR3: TGTGCCAGCAGCTTACCAGGACAGCAGATTAACTATGGCTACACCTTC. Translating gives CASSLPGQQINYGYTF.